This T cell receptor (beta chain) was identified in a study of siplizumab effects on memory and regulatory T cells. Findings and limits, study-wide: Researchers did not confirm the suppressive function of proliferating Tregs from siplizumab cultures.

This clone was found once. Antigen specificity is unknown. Every sample had roughly 100,000 of its TCR templates assayed. Measured with immunoSEQ multiplex PCR; TCRdb has only the in-frame clones, and not every one. This sample has around 110,000 clones; around 94% occur once, and the top ten carry roughly 1.5%. The CDR3 contains 15 residues. The germline V gene has CDR1 SNHLY and CDR2 FYNNEI. The V gene end was trimmed by 8 bases and the J gene end by 4 bases; junction bases not matched to a gene: 12. The specimen sequenced was non-Treg CD4+ T cells sorted from blood. This sequence joins TRBV2 and TRBJ1-1; 8 bases are shared with TRBD1. The origin of this receptor is a human donor in good health. CDR3 region: CASGSGGSLGTEAFF. The CDR3 DNA is TGTGCCAGCGGGTCAGGGGGCTCTTTGGGCACTGAAGCTTTCTTT. The full variable domain, rest sourced from reference TRBV2 and TRBJ1-1, is EPEVTQTPSHQVTQMGQEVILRCVPISNHLYFYWYRQILGQKVEFLVSFYNNEISEKSEIFDDQFSVERPDGSNFTLKIRSTKLEDSAMYFCASGSGGSLGTEAFFGQGTRLTVV.